The clone carrying this T cell receptor (beta chain) was counted once. Its antigen is unknown. In the source study's methods: Without quality scores, immunoSEQ junctional reads could not be filtered like full-length reads. Repertoires were generated with immunoSEQ multiplex PCR, while TCRdb's copy carries only in-frame clones and drops some. The D gene and trimming were derived from the DNA, and the V and J assignments and clone size from that table. The sample contains 2,500,000 or so clones, approximately 90% of which appear only once. The entry originates in a study of shared clonotypes between healthy human individuals. Healthy HIV-negative adults with no recent acute infections or vaccinations were recruited as donors. Study-wide findings and caveats: The sole specimen, blood, was sampled, and tissue repertoires likely differ.

The sequenced sample consisted of naive CD4+ T cells from PBMCs. Subset in this sample: CD45RA+ positively selected. The sequence was obtained from a young man in good health. Some clones in this sample may be carry-over from other donors' samples.

The CDR3 nucleotides are TGTGCCAGCAGTTTCCTCGGCGAAGATACGCAGTATTTT. Translated, it gives CASSFLGEDTQYF. The V gene is TRBV27, the J gene TRBJ2-3; the D is unclear. This CDR3 spans 13 amino acids. V lost 3 bases and J 5 bases, leaving 9 bases between the germline ends. The germline gives CDR1 MNHEY, CDR2 SMNVEV (reference sequence).